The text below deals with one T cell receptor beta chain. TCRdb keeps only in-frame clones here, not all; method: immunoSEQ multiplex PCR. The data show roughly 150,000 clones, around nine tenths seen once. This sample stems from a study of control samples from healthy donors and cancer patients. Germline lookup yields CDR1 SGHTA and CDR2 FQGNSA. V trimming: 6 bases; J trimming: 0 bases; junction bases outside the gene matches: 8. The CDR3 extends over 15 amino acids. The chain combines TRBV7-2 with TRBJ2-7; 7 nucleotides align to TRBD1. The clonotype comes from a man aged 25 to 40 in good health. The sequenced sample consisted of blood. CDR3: CASSSDRAFSYEQYF. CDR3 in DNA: TGTGCCAGCAGTTCCGACAGGGCCTTCTCCTACGAGCAGTACTTC. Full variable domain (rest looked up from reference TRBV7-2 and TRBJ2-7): GAGVSQSPSNKVTEKGKDVELRCDPISGHTALYWYRQSLGQGLEFLIYFQGNSAPDKSGLPSDRFSAERTGGSVSTLTIQRTQQEDSAVYLCASSSDRAFSYEQYFGPGTRLTVT.